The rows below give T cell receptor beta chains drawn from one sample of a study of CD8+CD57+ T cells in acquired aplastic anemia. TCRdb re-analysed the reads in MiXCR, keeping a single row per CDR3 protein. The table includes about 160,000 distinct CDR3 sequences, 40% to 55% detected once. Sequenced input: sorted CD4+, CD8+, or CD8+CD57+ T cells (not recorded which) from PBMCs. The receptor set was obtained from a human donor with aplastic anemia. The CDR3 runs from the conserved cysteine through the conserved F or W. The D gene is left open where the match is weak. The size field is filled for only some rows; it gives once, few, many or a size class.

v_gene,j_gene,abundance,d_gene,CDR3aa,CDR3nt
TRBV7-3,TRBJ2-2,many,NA,CASSLTWKQSGGELFF,TGTGCCAGCAGCTTAACGTGGAAACAGTCCGGCGGGGAGCTGTTTTTT
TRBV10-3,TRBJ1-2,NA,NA,CAISEGDDYGYTF,TGTGCCATCAGCGAAGGAGATGATTATGGCTACACCTTC
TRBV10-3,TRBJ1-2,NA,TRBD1,CAISPDRVLNYGYTF,TGTGCCATCAGTCCGGACAGGGTGTTGAACTATGGCTACACCTTC
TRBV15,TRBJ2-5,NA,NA,CATSRGGIVSGETQYF,TGTGCCACCAGCAGAGGAGGGATAGTCAGCGGGGAGACCCAGTACTTC
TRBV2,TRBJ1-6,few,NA,CASCRRAWYNSPLHF,TGTGCCAGCTGTAGAAGGGCTTGGTATAATTCACCCCTCCACTTT
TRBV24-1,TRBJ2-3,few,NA,CATSRTRGGVDTQYF,TGTGCCACCAGTCGGACTAGGGGGGGAGTAGATACGCAGTATTTT
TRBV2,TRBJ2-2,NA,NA,CASSEGRSTGELFF,TGTGCCAGCAGTGAAGGTCGGTCCACCGGGGAGCTGTTTTTT
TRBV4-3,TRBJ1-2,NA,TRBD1,CASSQARTGYGYTF,TGCGCCAGCAGCCAGGCAAGGACAGGATATGGCTACACCTTC
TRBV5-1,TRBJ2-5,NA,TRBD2,CASSPQTSEWETQYF,TGCGCCAGCAGCCCCCAGACTAGCGAGTGGGAGACCCAGTACTTC
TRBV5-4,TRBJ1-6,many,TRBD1,CASSLGPGQGNSPLHF,TGTGCCAGCAGCTTGGGACCGGGACAGGGGAATTCACCCCTCCACTTT
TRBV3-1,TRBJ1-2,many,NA,CASSPGPTANYGYTF,TGTGCCAGCAGCCCCGGACCGACCGCCAACTATGGCTACACCTTC
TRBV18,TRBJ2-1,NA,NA,CASSPPRGNEQFF,TGTGCCAGCTCACCTCCCAGGGGCAATGAGCAGTTCTTC
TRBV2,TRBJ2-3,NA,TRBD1,CASTWDRPSTDTQYF,TGTGCCAGCACTTGGGACAGGCCTAGCACAGATACGCAGTATTTT
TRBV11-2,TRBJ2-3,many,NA,CASSDIRGTDTQYF,TGTGCCAGCAGCGACATCCGCGGCACAGATACGCAGTATTTT
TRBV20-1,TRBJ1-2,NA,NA,CSARDSAYGYTF,TGCAGTGCTAGAGACAGTGCCTATGGCTACACCTTC
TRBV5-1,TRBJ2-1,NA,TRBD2,CASSLAGLAGAQEQFF,TGCGCCAGCAGCTTGGCCGGACTAGCGGGAGCCCAAGAGCAGTTCTTC
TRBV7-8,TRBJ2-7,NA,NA,CASVREVSYEQYF,TGTGCCAGCGTGAGGGAAGTTTCCTACGAGCAGTACTTC
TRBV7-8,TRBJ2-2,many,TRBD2,CASSLARLAVNTGELFF,TGTGCCAGCAGCTTAGCGAGGCTAGCGGTTAACACCGGGGAGCTGTTTTTT
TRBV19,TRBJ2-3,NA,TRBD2,CASGPAGVGDTQYF,TGTGCCAGTGGACCAGCGGGAGTCGGAGATACGCAGTATTTT
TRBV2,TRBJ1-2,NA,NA,CASNVGGNGYTF,TGTGCCAGCAACGTCGGAGGGAACGGCTACACCTTC
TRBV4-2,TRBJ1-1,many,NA,CASSQDSNGLNTEAFF,TGTGCCAGCAGCCAAGATAGTAACGGACTGAACACTGAAGCTTTCTTT
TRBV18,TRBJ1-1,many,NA,CASSPAGVLTEAFF,TGTGCCAGCTCACCAGCGGGGGTCCTCACTGAAGCTTTCTTT
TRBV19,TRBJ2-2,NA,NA,CASSMDARRSGELFF,TGTGCCAGTAGTATGGACGCCCGGAGGAGCGGGGAGCTGTTTTTT
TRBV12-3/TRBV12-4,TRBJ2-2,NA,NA,CASSFGGNTGELFF,TGTGCCAGCAGTTTCGGGGGAAACACCGGGGAGCTGTTTTTT
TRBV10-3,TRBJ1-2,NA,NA,CAISETTGYGYTF,TGTGCCATCAGTGAGACCACAGGCTATGGCTACACCTTC
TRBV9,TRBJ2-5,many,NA,CASSLMGSSQETQYF,TGTGCCAGCAGTCTAATGGGCTCCTCTCAAGAGACCCAGTACTTC
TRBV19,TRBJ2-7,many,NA,CASSMARDYEQYF,TGTGCCAGTAGTATGGCCCGGGACTACGAGCAGTACTTC